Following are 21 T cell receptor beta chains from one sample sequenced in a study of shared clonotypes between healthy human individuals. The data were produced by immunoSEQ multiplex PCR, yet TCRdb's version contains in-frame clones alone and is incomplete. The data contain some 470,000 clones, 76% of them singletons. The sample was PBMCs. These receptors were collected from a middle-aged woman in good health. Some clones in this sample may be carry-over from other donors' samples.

This chain's CDR3 is CASSTPGGQSSYEQYF. In DNA, the CDR3 is TGTGCCAGCAGTACACCAGGAGGTCAGAGCTCCTACGAGCAGTACTTC. The J gene is TRBJ2-7, the V gene TRBV13; perhaps TRBD2 as D (5 bases). The CDR3 length is 16 residues. Between the trimmed V and J ends, which lost 6 bases and 0 bases, there was a span of 18 bases. Germline V gives CDR1 PRHDT, CDR2 FYEKMQ (reference sequence).

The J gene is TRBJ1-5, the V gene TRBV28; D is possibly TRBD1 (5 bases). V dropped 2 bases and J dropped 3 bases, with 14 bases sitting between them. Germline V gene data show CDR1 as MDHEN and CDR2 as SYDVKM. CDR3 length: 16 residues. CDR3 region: CASSLPQGAYNQPQHF. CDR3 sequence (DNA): TGTGCCAGCAGTTTACCGCAGGGCGCCTACAATCAGCCCCAGCATTTT.

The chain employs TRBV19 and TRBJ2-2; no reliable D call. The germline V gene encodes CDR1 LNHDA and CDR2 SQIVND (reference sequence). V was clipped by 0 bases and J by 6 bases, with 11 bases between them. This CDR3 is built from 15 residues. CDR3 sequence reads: CASSIEVRGPGELFF. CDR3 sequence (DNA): TGTGCCAGTAGTATAGAGGTGAGAGGTCCCGGGGAGCTGTTTTTT. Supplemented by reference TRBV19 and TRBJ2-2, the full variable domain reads DGGITQSPKYLFRKEGQNVTLSCEQNLNHDAMYWYRQDPGQGLRLIYYSQIVNDFQKGDIAEGYSVSREKKESFPLTVTSAQKNPTAFYLCASSIEVRGPGELFFGEGSRLTVL.

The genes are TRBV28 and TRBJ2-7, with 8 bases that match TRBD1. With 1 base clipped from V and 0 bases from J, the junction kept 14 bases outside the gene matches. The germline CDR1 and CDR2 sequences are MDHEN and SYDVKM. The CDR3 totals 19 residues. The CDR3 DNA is TGTGCCAGCAGTTTATATTTTTGGGCAGGGGGCCTTACCTCCTACGAGCAGTACTTC. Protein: CASSLYFWAGGLTSYEQYF.

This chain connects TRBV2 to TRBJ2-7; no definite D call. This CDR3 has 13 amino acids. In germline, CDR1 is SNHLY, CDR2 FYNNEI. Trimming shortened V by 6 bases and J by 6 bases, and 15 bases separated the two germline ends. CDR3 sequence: CASSRWPYGEQYF. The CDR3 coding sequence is TGTGCCAGCAGCCGATGGCCCTACGGCGAGCAGTACTTC.

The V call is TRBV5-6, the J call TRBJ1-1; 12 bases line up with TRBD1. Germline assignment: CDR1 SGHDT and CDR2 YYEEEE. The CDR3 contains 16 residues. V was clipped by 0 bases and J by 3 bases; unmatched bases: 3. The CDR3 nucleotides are TGTGCCAGCAGCTTGGCCGGGGACAGGGGGCACACTGAAGCTTTCTTT. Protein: CASSLAGDRGHTEAFF.

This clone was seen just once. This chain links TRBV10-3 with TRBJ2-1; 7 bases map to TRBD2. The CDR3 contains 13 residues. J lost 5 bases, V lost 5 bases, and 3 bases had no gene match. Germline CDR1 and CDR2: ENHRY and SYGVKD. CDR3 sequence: CAISLGGDNEQFF. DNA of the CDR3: TGTGCCATCAGTTTGGGGGGGGACAATGAGCAGTTCTTC.

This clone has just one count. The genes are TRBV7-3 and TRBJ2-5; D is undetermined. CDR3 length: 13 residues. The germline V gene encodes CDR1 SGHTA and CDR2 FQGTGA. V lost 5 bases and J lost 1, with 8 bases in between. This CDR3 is CASSPVPQETQYF. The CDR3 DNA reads TGTGCCAGCAGCCCAGTCCCCCAAGAGACCCAGTACTTC. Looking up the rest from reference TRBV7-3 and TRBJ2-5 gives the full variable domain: GAGVSQTPSNKVTEKGKYVELRCDPISGHTALYWYRQSLGQGPEFLIYFQGTGAADDSGLPNDRFFAVRPEGSVSTLKIQRTERGDSAVYLCASSPVPQETQYFGPGTRLLVL.

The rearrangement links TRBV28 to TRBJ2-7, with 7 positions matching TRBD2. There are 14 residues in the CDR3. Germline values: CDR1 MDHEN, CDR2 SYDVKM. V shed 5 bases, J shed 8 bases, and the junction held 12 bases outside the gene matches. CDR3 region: CASSPRLASRQQYF. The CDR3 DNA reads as TGTGCCAGCAGTCCCCGACTAGCAAGTCGCCAGCAGTACTTC. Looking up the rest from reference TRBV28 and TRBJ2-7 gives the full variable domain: DVKVTQSSRYLVKRTGEKVFLECVQDMDHENMFWYRQDPGLGLRLIYFSYDVKMKEKGDIPEGYSVSREKKERFSLILESASTNQTSMYLCASSPRLASRQQYFGPGTRLTVT.

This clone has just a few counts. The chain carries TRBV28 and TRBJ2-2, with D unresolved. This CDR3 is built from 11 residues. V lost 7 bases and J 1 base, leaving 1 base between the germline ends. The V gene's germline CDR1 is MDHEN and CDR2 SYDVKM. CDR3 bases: TGTGCCAGCAAGAACACCGGGGAGCTGTTTTTT. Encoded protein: CASKNTGELFF.

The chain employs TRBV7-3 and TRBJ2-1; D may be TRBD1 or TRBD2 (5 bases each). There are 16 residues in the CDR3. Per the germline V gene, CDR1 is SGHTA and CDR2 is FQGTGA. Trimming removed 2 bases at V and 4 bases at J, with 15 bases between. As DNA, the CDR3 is TGTGCCAGCAGCTTAGATGCCGGGACGGCATACAATGAGCAGTTCTTC. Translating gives CASSLDAGTAYNEQFF.

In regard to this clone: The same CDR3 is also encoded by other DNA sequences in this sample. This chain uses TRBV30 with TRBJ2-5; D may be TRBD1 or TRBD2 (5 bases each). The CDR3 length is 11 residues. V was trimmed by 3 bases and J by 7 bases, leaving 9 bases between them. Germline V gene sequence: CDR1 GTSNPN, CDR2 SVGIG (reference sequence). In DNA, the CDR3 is TGTGCCTGGAGCGTTGGGGGGACCCAGTACTTC. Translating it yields CAWSVGGTQYF.

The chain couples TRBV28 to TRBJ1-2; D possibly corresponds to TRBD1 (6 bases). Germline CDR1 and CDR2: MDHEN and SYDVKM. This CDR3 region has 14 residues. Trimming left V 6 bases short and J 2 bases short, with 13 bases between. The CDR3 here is CASRGPGHNYGYTF. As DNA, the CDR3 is TGTGCCAGCAGGGGACCGGGACACAACTATGGCTACACCTTC.

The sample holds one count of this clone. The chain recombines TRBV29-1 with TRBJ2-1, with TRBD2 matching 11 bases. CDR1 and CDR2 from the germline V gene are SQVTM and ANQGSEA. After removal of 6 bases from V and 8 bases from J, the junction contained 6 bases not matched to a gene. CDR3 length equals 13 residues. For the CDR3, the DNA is TGCAGCGTGGGGGTGACTAGCGGGGATGAGCAGTTCTTC. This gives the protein CSVGVTSGDEQFF.

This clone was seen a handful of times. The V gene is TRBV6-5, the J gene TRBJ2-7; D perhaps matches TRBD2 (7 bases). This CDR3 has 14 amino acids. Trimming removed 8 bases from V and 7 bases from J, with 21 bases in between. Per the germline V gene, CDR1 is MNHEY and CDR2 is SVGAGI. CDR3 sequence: CASAKGGEPWEQYF. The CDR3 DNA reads TGTGCCAGCGCTAAGGGGGGGGAACCTTGGGAGCAGTACTTC.

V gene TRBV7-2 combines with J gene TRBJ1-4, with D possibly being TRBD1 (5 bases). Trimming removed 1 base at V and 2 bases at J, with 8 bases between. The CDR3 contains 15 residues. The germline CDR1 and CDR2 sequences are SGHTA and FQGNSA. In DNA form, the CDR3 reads TGTGCCAGCAGCTTAGGGAAGGGGACTAATGAAAAACTGTTTTTT. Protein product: CASSLGKGTNEKLFF.

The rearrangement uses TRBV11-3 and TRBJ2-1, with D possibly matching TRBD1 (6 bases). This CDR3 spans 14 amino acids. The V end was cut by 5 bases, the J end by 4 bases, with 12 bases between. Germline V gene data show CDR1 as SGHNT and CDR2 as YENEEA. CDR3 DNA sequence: TGTGCCAGCAGCCCTTGGACAGCTTACAATGAGCAGTTCTTC. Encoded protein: CASSPWTAYNEQFF.

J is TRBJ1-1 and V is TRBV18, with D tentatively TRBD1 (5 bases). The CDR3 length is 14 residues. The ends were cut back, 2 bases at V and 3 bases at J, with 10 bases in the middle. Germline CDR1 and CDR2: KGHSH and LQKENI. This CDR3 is CASSPGAGYTEAFF. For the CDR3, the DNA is TGTGCCAGCTCACCAGGGGCGGGGTACACTGAAGCTTTCTTT.

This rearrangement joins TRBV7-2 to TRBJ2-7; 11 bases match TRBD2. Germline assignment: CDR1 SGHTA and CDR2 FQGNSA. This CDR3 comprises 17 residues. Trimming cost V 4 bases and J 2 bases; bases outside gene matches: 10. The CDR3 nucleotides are TGTGCCAGCAGCTCCCTAACTAGCGGGAGAACCCCCTACGAGCAGTACTTC. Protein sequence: CASSSLTSGRTPYEQYF.

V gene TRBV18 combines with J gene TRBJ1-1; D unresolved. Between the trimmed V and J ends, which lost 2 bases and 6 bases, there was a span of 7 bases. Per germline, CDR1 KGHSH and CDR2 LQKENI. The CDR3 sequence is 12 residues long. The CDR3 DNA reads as TGTGCCAGCTCACCAATAGACGCTGAAGCTTTCTTT. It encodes CASSPIDAEAFF.

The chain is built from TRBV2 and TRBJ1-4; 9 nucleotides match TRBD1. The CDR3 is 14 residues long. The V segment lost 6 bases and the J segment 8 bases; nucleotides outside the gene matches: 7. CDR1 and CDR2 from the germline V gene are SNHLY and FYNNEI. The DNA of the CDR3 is TGTGCCAGCAGATCCGGGACAGGGAACGAAAAACTGTTTTTT. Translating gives CASRSGTGNEKLFF.